The rows below give T cell receptor beta chains drawn from one sample of a study of OX40 agonist ivuxolimab in advanced cancers. Data came from immunoSEQ multiplex PCR; TCRdb stores just in-frame clones and leaves some out. The data show some 70,000 clones, with around 81% seen just once and around 8.2% held by the top ten. Sequenced here: CD4+ or CD8+ T cells sorted from blood, sampled in a trial of the OX40 agonist ivuxolimab. Every receptor here comes from an adult with an advanced solid tumor such as melanoma, head and neck, liver or kidney cancer. CDR3s include the opening cysteine and the closing phenylalanine or tryptophan. D genes are given only for firm matches. Size values are once, few and many counts, or a class for expanded clones, and some rows have none.

j_call d_call clone_size v_call cdr3_nt cdr3_aa
TRBJ2-5 TRBD2 . TRBV4-2 TGTGCCAGCAGCCCGTTCCTACGGGGGGGCGGGGAGACCCAGTACTTC CASSPFLRGGGETQYF
TRBJ2-1 TRBD2 . TRBV19 TGTGCCAGTAATGAGCGGGGGAATGCTGAGCAGTTCTTC CASNERGNAEQFF
TRBJ1-1 . . TRBV29-1 TGCAGCGTTGCCGCGGACCCGAACACTGAAGCTTTCTTT CSVAADPNTEAFF
TRBJ1-2 . once TRBV9 TGTGCCAGCAGCCCTGTCCCCTATGGCTACACCTTC CASSPVPYGYTF
TRBJ2-5 . . TRBV29-1 TGCAGCGTTGCGGGGTTCGGGACCCAGTACTTC CSVAGFGTQYF
TRBJ1-4 . . TRBV9 TGTGCCAGCAGCGTAGGAGGGGGTTCCAATGAAAAACTGTTTTTT CASSVGGGSNEKLFF
TRBJ1-5 . . TRBV6-6 TGTGCCAGCTGGACAAACGTCGATTCTCAGCCCCAGCATTTT CASWTNVDSQPQHF
TRBJ2-1 TRBD2 . TRBV7-9 TGTGCCAGCAGCTCGCCTCTAACAGCGGGGGGGCGCTACAATGAGCAGTTCTTC CASSSPLTAGGRYNEQFF
TRBJ2-5 . . TRBV29-1 TGCAGCGTTGGGCGACAGTTCCAAGAGACCCAGTACTTC CSVGRQFQETQYF
TRBJ1-6 . . TRBV30 TGTGCCTGGAGTTGGAATGTTTTGGGTGTATCGCTCCACTTT CAWSWNVLGVSLHF
TRBJ1-2 . . TRBV18 TGTGCCAGCTCACCGGTTGCAGGGGCGGACTATGGCTACACCTTC CASSPVAGADYGYTF
TRBJ2-7 . . TRBV7-2 TGTGCCAGCAGCTTAGGGCCGGGACGCGAGCAGTACTTC CASSLGPGREQYF
TRBJ2-1 . . TRBV7-3 TGTGCCAGCAGCTCGAAAGGGGGTCTCGGGGAGCAGTTCTTC CASSSKGGLGEQFF
TRBJ1-1 . . TRBV27 TGTGCCAGCAGTCTAAGCCCAGGAGGTGGTGTCAGCACTGAAGCTTTCTTT CASSLSPGGGVSTEAFF
TRBJ2-1 . few TRBV5-8 TGTGCCAGCAGCTTTCAAGACAGGAGCTCCTACAATGAGCAGTTCTTC CASSFQDRSSYNEQFF
TRBJ1-5 . few TRBV7-9 TGTGCCAGCAGCTTAGCTGGCAGGGACAATCAGCCCCAGCATTTT CASSLAGRDNQPQHF
TRBJ2-2 TRBD2 . TRBV9 TGTGCCAGCAGCGTGAGCGGGAGTAGGGGCGGGGAGCTGTTTTTT CASSVSGSRGGELFF
TRBJ1-3 . once TRBV6-5 TGTGCCCTCGGGACCCGACAGAACCGAAACACCATATATTTT CALGTRQNRNTIYF
TRBJ2-7 TRBD2 . TRBV5-5 TGTGCCAGCAGCTTTCAAGCGGGAATGTCCTACGAGCAGTACTTC CASSFQAGMSYEQYF
TRBJ2-1 TRBD2 . TRBV2 TGTGCCAGCAGTGATATAACTAGCGGGAGGTTTAGTGAGCAGTTCTTC CASSDITSGRFSEQFF
TRBJ2-2 . . TRBV5-6 TGTGCCAGCAGCTTGGCAGTCACCGGGGAGCTGTTTTTT CASSLAVTGELFF
TRBJ2-3 . . TRBV28 TGTGCCAGCGGTGGTGGCGGGACTAGCACAGATACGCAGTATTTT CASGGGGTSTDTQYF
TRBJ1-1 . . TRBV2 TGTGCCAGCGTTGGACTTTCGAACACTGAAGCTTTCTTT CASVGLSNTEAFF
TRBJ2-3 . . TRBV5-4 TGTGCCAGCAGGTTGGCCACAGGTTTCACAGATACGCAGTATTTT CASRLATGFTDTQYF
TRBJ1-1 TRBD1 . TRBV7-2 TGTGCCAGCAGTCCATCGGGACAGGGGGCAGCTTTCTTT CASSPSGQGAAFF
TRBJ2-3 . many TRBV28 TGTGCCAGCAGCTCCCTCGGAGATACGCAGTATTTT CASSSLGDTQYF
TRBJ1-2 . . TRBV6-4 TGTGCCAGCAGTGGTCCCTATGGCTACACCTTC CASSGPYGYTF
TRBJ2-1 TRBD1 . TRBV7-3 TGTGCCAGCAGCTTTACCGGGACAGTCTCCTACAATGAGCAGTTCTTC CASSFTGTVSYNEQFF
TRBJ1-5 . . TRBV30 TGTGCCTGGAGCCGGGGCACCAACGGCAATCAGCCCCAGCATTTT CAWSRGTNGNQPQHF
TRBJ2-1 TRBD1 . TRBV2 TGTGCCAGCAGGCTAACAGGGACAGGTGAGCAGTTCTTC CASRLTGTGEQFF
TRBJ2-7 TRBD2 once TRBV7-2 TGTGCCAGCAGCCCGCACGTGGGGGGGGAGCAGTACTTC CASSPHVGGEQYF
TRBJ2-2 . . TRBV9 TGTGCCAGCAGCGTTCTAGGGGCGACCACCGGGGAGCTGTTTTTT CASSVLGATTGELFF
TRBJ2-7 . . TRBV20-1 TGCAGTGCTGGACCCTCTCGGGAGCAGTACTTC CSAGPSREQYF
TRBJ2-1 TRBD2 . TRBV5-1 TGCGCCAGCAGCCGGTCCTTGGGACTAGCGGACAATGAGCAGTTCTTC CASSRSLGLADNEQFF
TRBJ2-7 TRBD2 . TRBV2 TGTGCCAGCAGTGAAGCGCTTGGTCTAGCGGATTACTTC CASSEALGLADYF
TRBJ1-4 . . TRBV30 TGTGCCTGGAGTTCCCAGGGGAACGATGAAAAACTGTTTTTT CAWSSQGNDEKLFF
TRBJ1-1 . . TRBV6-4 TGTGCCAGCATCCGGCCCGTGGTGAGGACTGAAGCTTTCTTT CASIRPVVRTEAFF
TRBJ2-5 . . TRBV10-2 TGCGCCAGCAGTGAGTCGGGGGCCAGACAAGAGACCCAGTACTTC CASSESGARQETQYF
TRBJ2-2 . . TRBV5-4 TGTGCCAGCAGCCAAGAAGGTGGGGGGAACACCGGGGAGCTGTTTTTT CASSQEGGGNTGELFF
TRBJ1-1 TRBD1 few TRBV5-6 TGTGCCAGCAGCCTAGACAGGGGGCATATGAACACTGAAGCTTTCTTT CASSLDRGHMNTEAFF
TRBJ1-2 TRBD1 . TRBV28 TGTGCCAGCACGACAGTCGGGACAGGGGGGGCATATGGCTACACCTTC CASTTVGTGGAYGYTF
TRBJ2-2 TRBD2 . TRBV18 TGTGCCAGCTCACAGCGGGAAGACGGGGAGCTGTTTTTT CASSQREDGELFF
TRBJ1-1 TRBD1 few TRBV6-6 TGTGCCAGCAGTTACGACAGGGGCACTGAAGCTTTCTTT CASSYDRGTEAFF
TRBJ2-2 . once TRBV19 TGTGCCAGTAGTACTTACACCGGGGAGCTGTTTTTT CASSTYTGELFF
TRBJ2-2 . . TRBV7-2 TGTGCCAGCAGCTTTGAGATCAACACCGGGGAGCTGTTTTTT CASSFEINTGELFF
TRBJ2-1 TRBD2 . TRBV30 TGTGCCTGGAGCGGACTAGCGCTCTCCTACAATGAGCAGTTCTTC CAWSGLALSYNEQFF
TRBJ2-5 . once TRBV2 TGTGCCAGCAGTGAGATGGGCCGGGCGCAGTACTTC CASSEMGRAQYF
TRBJ2-7 TRBD1 few TRBV18 TGTGCCAGCTCACCGACAGGGGCCGGGGTCGAGCAGTACTTC CASSPTGAGVEQYF
TRBJ1-1 . . TRBV18 TGTGCCAGCTCACCACCGGGGGCGGATCGGGACACTGAAGCTTTCTTT CASSPPGADRDTEAFF
TRBJ1-1 . . TRBV14 TGTGCCAGCAGCCAAAGCTCGGGGGTGGGGAACACTGAAGCTTTCTTT CASSQSSGVGNTEAFF
TRBJ2-5 . . TRBV11-3 TGTGCCAGCAGCTCCCCGGGGGATGGAGAGACCCAGTACTTC CASSSPGDGETQYF
TRBJ1-2 . . TRBV25-1 TGTGCCAGCAGTGTCAATCATGGCTACACCTTC CASSVNHGYTF
TRBJ2-2 . . TRBV19 TGTGCCAGCCGGCCGGGGGGCGGAACCGGGGAGCTGTTTTTT CASRPGGGTGELFF
TRBJ1-4 . . TRBV5-1 TGCGCCAGCAGCTTAACCAGAAATAATGAAAAACTGTTTTTT CASSLTRNNEKLFF
TRBJ2-7 . . TRBV7-9 TGTGCCAGCAGTTTAACCCCCGCCCTCGAGCAGTACTTC CASSLTPALEQYF